This TCR beta chain was recovered during a study of CD8 T cells in acute hepatitis C reinfection. This sample's time point: naive CD8 control sorted from an acute-time-point sample. Every 3 months, donors from a Montreal cohort of people who inject drugs were followed. TCRdb's copy holds only in-frame clones and misses some; the assay was immunoSEQ multiplex PCR. The table has over 35,000 clones, around nine tenths seen once. Germline lookup yields CDR1 SGHKS and CDR2 YYEKEE (reference sequence). The CDR3 runs to 13 residues. V was clipped by 2 bases and J by 0 bases, with 4 bases between them. The specimen was naive CD8+ T cells from PBMCs. The chain carries TRBV5-5 and TRBJ2-3; D call uncertain. This clonotype was obtained from a man aged 30 to 39 with chronic hepatitis C. The CDR3 nucleotides read TGTGCCAGCAGCTTAGTAAGCACAGATACGCAGTATTTT. Its translation is CASSLVSTDTQYF.